This TCR beta chain was recovered during a study of shared clonotypes between healthy human individuals. Overall study results and limits: Among non-shared clonotypes, generation probabilities were lower than among those shared by all four donors.

The assay was immunoSEQ multiplex PCR, and TCRdb's table has in-frame clones only and misses some. The table has about 690,000 clones, about 92% seen once; the top ten hold about a third. The V gene end was trimmed by 7 bases and the J gene end by 5 bases; junction bases not matched to a gene: 10. This CDR3 is built from 16 residues. The germline CDR1 and CDR2 sequences are LNHDA and SQIVND (reference sequence). Worth noting for this clone: The antigen remains unidentified.

The chain links TRBV19 to TRBJ2-1; TRBD2 aligns across 11 bases. The origin of this receptor is a man aged 18 to 35 in good health. Some clones in this sample may be carry-over from other donors' samples. Sequencing was performed on memory CD8+ T cells from PBMCs. Subset specified: CD45RO+ cells pooled with CCR7-negative TemRA cells. CDR3 amino acids: CASKASGRYSHNEQFF. CDR3 coding DNA: TGTGCCAGTAAGGCTAGCGGGAGGTATTCCCACAATGAGCAGTTCTTC.